This entry is about one T cell receptor (beta chain). What it binds is not known. This clone may be a read error of a much larger clone one base away. These data are taken from a study of regulatory T cells in long-lasting Graves disease. Study-level findings and limits: Thyroid tissue was not studied; only peripheral blood was.

The TCR beta library used iRepertoire HTBI primers with Arm-PCR amplification of CDR3. TCRdb re-analysed the multiplex PCR reads in MiXCR, keeping a single row per CDR3 protein. The repertoire has 500,000 or so distinct CDR3 sequences, around 16% of them found once; the top ten carry 25%. Regarding time point: newly diagnosed GD, antithyroid drugs for less than 3 months. RNA extracted from PBMCs served as the sequencing template. EDTA tubes collected roughly 9.6 milliliters of peripheral blood. This sample also belongs to another study, concerning T cells in Graves' hyperthyroidism and ophthalmopathy. According to that study: Disease duration under 2 months; hyperthyroidism patients were aged 18 to 65. Clinical symptoms, serum thyroxine and TRAb, thyroid ultrasound and orbital computed tomography together formed the diagnostic basis.

The sequence was collected from a woman aged 35-65 years with Graves disease. The sample was peripheral blood mononuclear cells (PBMCs), taken at new diagnosis, from a patient treated with antithyroid drugs.

In DNA, the CDR3 is TGTGCCAGCAGTGTCGGGACTAGCGGGGGGGAGACCCAGTACTTC. It codes for CASSVGTSGGETQYF. The chain recombines TRBV2 with TRBJ2-5, with 15 bases that match TRBD2. V lost 4 bases to trimming and J lost 5 bases; unmatched junction nucleotides: 2. The CDR3 has 15 amino acids. CDR1 is SNHLY and CDR2 is FYNNEI in the germline V gene.